These 23 T cell receptor beta chains originate from one sample sequenced in a study of cytomegalovirus exposure and HLA in healthy donors. The protocol was immunoSEQ multiplex PCR, while the TCRdb copy is restricted to in-frame clones and leaves out a portion. The profile covers under 200,000 clones, with roughly nine tenths appearing a single time and roughly 3% taken by the ten largest. Sample: PBMCs. The receptors come from a woman younger than 30 in good health and CMV-seropositive.

This clone showed up just once. In DNA form, the CDR3 reads TGTGCCAGCAGCTACAACGTTGGGGGGGCTGAAGCTTTCTTT. This translates into CASSYNVGGAEAFF. The chain has TRBV28 and TRBJ1-1; TRBD1 might be the D (5 bases). Between the trimmed V and J ends, which lost 6 bases and 6 bases, there was a span of 17 bases. The V gene's germline CDR1 is MDHEN and CDR2 SYDVKM. The CDR3 has 14 amino acids.

V and J are TRBV20-1 and TRBJ2-7; no firm D call. Germline CDR1 and CDR2: DFQATT and SNEGSKA (reference sequence). The V and J ends lost 2 bases and 1 base respectively, with 3 bases between them. The CDR3 loop spans 11 amino acids. The CDR3 nucleotides are TGCAGTGCTAGACTATCCTACGAGCAGTACTTC. Encoded protein: CSARLSYEQYF.

The gene calls are TRBV5-4 and TRBJ2-3, with D perhaps matching TRBD2 (6 bases). Looked up from germline, CDR1 is SGHNT and CDR2 is YYREEE (reference sequence). The CDR3 totals 14 residues. Trimming took off 4 bases at V and 1 base at J, with 10 bases between the two ends. CDR3 DNA: TGTGCCAGCAGCCTGCCGGGGGGCACAGATACGCAGTATTTT. Its protein is CASSLPGGTDTQYF.

This clone was detected only a few times. The chain joins TRBV9 to TRBJ1-2, with 9 bases that match TRBD1. The CDR3 loop spans 15 amino acids. Germline-derived CDR1 and CDR2 are SGDLS and YYNGEE. V lost 3 bases, J lost 4 bases, and 7 bases stayed unmatched. DNA of the CDR3: TGTGCCAGCAGCGCACAGGGGGCGAGCTTCTATGGCTACACCTTC. Protein: CASSAQGASFYGYTF.

This sequence joins TRBV4-2 and TRBJ2-7; TRBD2 matches at 8 bases. V shed 0 bases and J 3 bases; nucleotides not matched to a gene: 7. CDR1 is LGHNA and CDR2 is YNFKEQ in the germline V gene. This CDR3 contains 16 residues. This chain's CDR3 is CASSQDGGGTLYEQYF. As DNA, the CDR3 is TGTGCCAGCAGCCAAGACGGGGGGGGGACCCTCTACGAGCAGTACTTC.

The chain recombines TRBV28 with TRBJ1-5, with D unresolved. The V end lost 2 bases, the J end lost 3 bases, and 5 bases lay between the germline ends. Per the germline V gene, CDR1 is MDHEN and CDR2 is SYDVKM. The CDR3 has 13 residues. The CDR3 region has the DNA TGTGCCAGCAGTTTAGTATCCAATCAGCCCCAGCATTTT. This encodes CASSLVSNQPQHF.

CDR3: CASSLLAVTYEQYF. The CDR3 DNA reads as TGTGCCAGCAGCTTGCTAGCGGTTACCTACGAGCAGTACTTC. This chain links TRBV5-5 with TRBJ2-7, with 7 nucleotides matching TRBD2. The CDR3 extends over 14 amino acids. After removal of 1 base from V and 2 bases from J, the junction contained 3 bases not matched to a gene. Germline CDR1 reads SGHKS; CDR2 reads YYEKEE (reference sequence).

In nucleotides, the CDR3 is TGTGCCAGTAGTCCGGGACAGGGAACAGATACGCAGTATTTT. Its protein is CASSPGQGTDTQYF. The V gene is TRBV19, the J gene TRBJ2-3; 9 nucleotides align to TRBD1. Germline CDR1 is LNHDA and CDR2 is SQIVND (reference sequence). This CDR3 is 14 amino acids long. Unmatched junction bases numbered 3, after V lost 5 bases and J lost 3 bases. The whole variable domain, filled in from reference TRBV19 and TRBJ2-3, reads DGGITQSPKYLFRKEGQNVTLSCEQNLNHDAMYWYRQDPGQGLRLIYYSQIVNDFQKGDIAEGYSVSREKKESFPLTVTSAQKNPTAFYLCASSPGQGTDTQYFGPGTRLTVL.

This clone was counted a single time. Other DNA sequences within the sample encode an identical CDR3. The chain links TRBV9 to TRBJ2-1; TRBD2 matches at 8 bases. The CDR3 sequence is 15 residues long. J gave up 0 bases and V 3 bases, and 2 bases lay outside the gene matches. The germline V gene encodes CDR1 SGDLS and CDR2 YYNGEE. CDR3 loop: CASSEGTSSYNEQFF. The CDR3, as DNA: TGTGCCAGCAGCGAAGGGACTAGCTCCTACAATGAGCAGTTCTTC. Full variable domain (missing parts from reference TRBV9 and TRBJ2-1): DSGVTQTPKHLITATGQRVTLRCSPRSGDLSVYWYQQSLDQGLQFLIQYYNGEERAKGNILERFSAQQFPDLHSELNLSSLELGDSALYFCASSEGTSSYNEQFFGPGTRLTVL.

V is TRBV5-1 and J is TRBJ2-1, with 12 bases identical to TRBD2. From germline, CDR1 is SGHRS and CDR2 YFSETQ. CDR3 length: 16 amino acids. V trimming: 2 bases; J trimming: 16 bases; junction bases outside the gene matches: 16. The CDR3 is CASSLSGLAGGPVQFF. As DNA, the CDR3 is TGCGCCAGCAGCTTAAGCGGGCTAGCGGGAGGGCCGGTCCAATTCTTC.

The rearrangement uses TRBV6-6 and TRBJ1-1; D is unclear. The CDR3 consists of 15 residues. CDR1 and CDR2 (germline): MNHNY, SVGAGI (reference sequence). The V end was cut by 7 bases, the J end by 3 bases, with 18 bases between. CDR3 protein: CASKLRGMAHTEAFF. The CDR3 nucleotides are TGTGCCAGCAAACTCCGCGGCATGGCTCACACTGAAGCTTTCTTT.

J is TRBJ2-1 and V is TRBV28; 12 bases are a match to TRBD2. The CDR3 contains 14 residues. V dropped 11 bases and J dropped 4; count of bases not matched to a gene: 6. CDR1 and CDR2 (germline): MDHEN, SYDVKM. In DNA, the CDR3 is TGTGCCTGCTGGACTAGCGGGATTTACAATGAGCAGTTCTTC. It is translated as CACWTSGIYNEQFF. Full variable domain (outside the CDR3, taken from reference TRBV28 and TRBJ2-1): DVKVTQSSRYLVKRTGEKVFLECVQDMDHENMFWYRQDPGLGLRLIYFSYDVKMKEKGDIPEGYSVSREKKERFSLILESASTNQTSMYLCACWTSGIYNEQFFGPGTRLTVL.

The chain uses TRBV5-5 and TRBJ2-7; 8 bases map to TRBD1. Germline V gene sequence: CDR1 SGHKS, CDR2 YYEKEE (reference sequence). Trimming at V came to 2 bases and at J to 0 bases, leaving 10 bases not matched to a gene. This CDR3 comprises 17 residues. The CDR3 DNA is TGTGCCAGCAGCTTTGACAGGGGTAGGGGTAGCTCCTACGAGCAGTACTTC. It translates to CASSFDRGRGSSYEQYF.

This chain uses TRBV19 with TRBJ2-2, with 9 bases aligning to TRBD1. CDR1 is LNHDA and CDR2 is SQIVND in the germline V gene (reference sequence). The CDR3 loop spans 16 amino acids. The trim removed 3 bases at V and 0 bases at J, leaving 2 bases unmatched. CDR3 sequence reads: CASSIGTGSNTGELFF. CDR3 in DNA: TGTGCCAGTAGTATCGGGACAGGGTCGAACACCGGGGAGCTGTTTTTT.

The chain employs TRBV10-3 and TRBJ2-2, with unresolved D. This CDR3 region has 15 residues. V was clipped by 4 bases and J by 1 base, with 10 bases between them. Germline CDR1 and CDR2: ENHRY and SYGVKD. The CDR3 spells CAISANAMNTGELFF. The DNA for the CDR3 is TGTGCCATCAGTGCTAACGCGATGAACACCGGGGAGCTGTTTTTT.

J is TRBJ2-1 and V is TRBV27; 13 nucleotides align to TRBD2. The V segment lost 5 bases and the J segment 5 bases; nucleotides outside the gene matches: 9. From germline, CDR1 is MNHEY and CDR2 SMNVEV (reference sequence). The CDR3 sequence is 17 residues long. Here the CDR3 reads CASSGILAGGSNNEQFF. The DNA of the CDR3 is TGTGCCAGCAGTGGAATACTAGCGGGAGGGTCTAACAATGAGCAGTTCTTC.

This clone occurred a few times. The chain links TRBV5-6 to TRBJ2-7; possibly TRBD2 for D (5 bases). Trimming took 4 bases from V and 7 from J, leaving 12 bases between them. The germline CDR1 and CDR2 sequences are SGHDT and YYEEEE. This CDR3 is built from 12 residues. The CDR3 DNA is TGTGCCAGCAGCGGCACCCCGGGAGAGCAGTACTTC. This gives the protein CASSGTPGEQYF.

The chain combines TRBV7-3 with TRBJ2-7; unclear D gene. Germline V gives CDR1 SGHTA, CDR2 FQGTGA. V was clipped by 4 bases and J by 3 bases, with 10 bases between them. The CDR3 sequence is 13 residues long. CDR3 DNA: TGTGCCAGCAGCTGGCAACCTGGCTACGAGCAGTACTTC. Its protein product is CASSWQPGYEQYF.

The chain has TRBV28 and TRBJ2-7; possibly TRBD1 for D (6 bases). The CDR3 loop spans 15 amino acids. V gave up 5 bases and J gave up 3 bases, with 17 bases separating them. Germline loops: CDR1 MDHEN, CDR2 SYDVKM. CDR3 loop: CASSPSSTGFYEQYF. The DNA of the CDR3 is TGTGCCAGCAGTCCCTCCTCGACAGGCTTCTACGAGCAGTACTTC.

The rearrangement links TRBV9 to TRBJ1-3, with 8 positions matching TRBD1. CDR1 and CDR2 from the germline V gene are SGDLS and YYNGEE. V trimming: 4 bases; J trimming: 7 bases; junction bases outside the gene matches: 10. There are 15 residues in the CDR3. This chain's CDR3 is CASSPRTGSRNTIYF. DNA of the CDR3: TGTGCCAGCAGCCCCCGGACAGGGAGTAGGAACACCATATATTTT.

The chain couples TRBV28 to TRBJ1-4, with 8 positions matching TRBD1. From germline, CDR1 is MDHEN and CDR2 SYDVKM. V lost 4 bases, J lost 8 bases, and 12 bases stayed unmatched. The CDR3 is 16 residues long. Written as DNA, the CDR3 is TGTGCCAGCAGTTCCTCTGCCCCAGGGGGCTGGGAAAAACTGTTTTTT. Translating gives CASSSSAPGGWEKLFF.

The V and J genes are TRBV5-6 and TRBJ2-3, with D maybe TRBD2 (6 bases). Per germline, CDR1 SGHDT and CDR2 YYEEEE. The CDR3 is 16 amino acids. V dropped 5 bases and J dropped 2 bases, with 18 bases sitting between them. In DNA form, the CDR3 reads TGTGCCAGCAGACGAGCTCGGGACTCGAACACAGATACGCAGTATTTT. Its translation: CASRRARDSNTDTQYF.

The chain links TRBV27 to TRBJ2-1, with 7 positions matching TRBD2. J lost 5 bases, V lost 10 bases, and 8 bases had no gene match. Germline values: CDR1 MNHEY, CDR2 SMNVEV (reference sequence). CDR3 length: 13 residues. CDR3 loop: CATREVGDNEQFF. In DNA, the CDR3 is TGTGCCACACGGGAGGTCGGTGACAATGAGCAGTTCTTC.